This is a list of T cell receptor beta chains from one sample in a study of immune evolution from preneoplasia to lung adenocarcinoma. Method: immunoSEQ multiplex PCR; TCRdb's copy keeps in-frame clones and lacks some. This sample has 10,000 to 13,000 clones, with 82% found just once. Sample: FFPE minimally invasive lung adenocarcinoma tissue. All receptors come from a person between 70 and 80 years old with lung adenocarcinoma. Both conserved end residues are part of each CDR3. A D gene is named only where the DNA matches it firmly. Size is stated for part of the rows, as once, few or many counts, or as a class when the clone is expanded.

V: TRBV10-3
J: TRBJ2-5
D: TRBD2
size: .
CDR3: CAIRGASGDKETQYF
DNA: TGTGCCATCAGGGGGGCTAGCGGGGATAAAGAGACCCAGTACTTC

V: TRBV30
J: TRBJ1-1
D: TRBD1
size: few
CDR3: CAWVGQGGTEAFF
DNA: TGTGCCTGGGTAGGACAGGGGGGGACTGAAGCTTTCTTT

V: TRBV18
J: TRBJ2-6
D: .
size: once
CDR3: CASSPPLSGANVLTF
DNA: TGTGCCAGCTCACCACCCCTTTCTGGGGCCAACGTCCTGACTTTC

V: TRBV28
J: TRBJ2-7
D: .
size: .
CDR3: CASPPEGRSLNYEQYF
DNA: TGTGCCAGCCCCCCGGAGGGCCGATCCCTTAACTACGAGCAGTACTTC

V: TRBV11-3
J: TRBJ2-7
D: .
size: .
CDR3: CASSLGLSGGEQYF
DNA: TGTGCCAGCAGCTTAGGGCTTTCCGGGGGCGAGCAGTACTTC

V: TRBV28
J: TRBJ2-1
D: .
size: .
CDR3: CASSLVLTRSYNEQFF
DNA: TGTGCCAGCAGTTTAGTCCTGACCCGCTCCTACAATGAGCAGTTCTTC

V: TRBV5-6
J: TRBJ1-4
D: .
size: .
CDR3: CASSVTSGSELFF
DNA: TGTGCCAGCAGCGTCACGTCCGGGAGCGAACTGTTTTTT

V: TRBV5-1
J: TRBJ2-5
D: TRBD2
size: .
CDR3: CASHRSEGTGGTRQETQYF
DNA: TGCGCCAGCCACCGATCCGAAGGAACGGGGGGTACTAGGCAAGAGACCCAGTACTTC

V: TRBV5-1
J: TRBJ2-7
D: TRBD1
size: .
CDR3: CASSLEGQGVHEQYF
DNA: TGCGCCAGCAGCTTGGAGGGACAGGGAGTCCACGAGCAGTACTTC

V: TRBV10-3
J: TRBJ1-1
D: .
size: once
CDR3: CAISDRDRGGRTEAFF
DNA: TGTGCCATCAGTGATAGGGACCGGGGGGGGCGCACTGAAGCTTTCTTT

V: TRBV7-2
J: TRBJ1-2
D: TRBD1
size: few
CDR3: CASSLATRQGAGGYTF
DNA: TGTGCCAGCAGCTTAGCGACGAGACAGGGGGCAGGTGGCTACACCTTC

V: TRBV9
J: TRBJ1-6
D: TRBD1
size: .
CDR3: CASSSGQGNNSPLHF
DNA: TGTGCCAGCAGCTCGGGACAGGGGAATAATTCACCCCTCCACTTT

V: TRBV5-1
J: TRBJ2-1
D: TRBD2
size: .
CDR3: CASTSSGGYNEQFF
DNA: TGCGCCAGCACTTCTAGCGGGGGGTATAATGAGCAGTTCTTC

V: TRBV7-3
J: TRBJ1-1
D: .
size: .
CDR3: CASSPKAGLAEAFF
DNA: TGTGCCAGCAGCCCTAAAGCGGGGTTAGCTGAAGCTTTCTTT

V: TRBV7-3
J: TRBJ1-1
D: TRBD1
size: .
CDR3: CASSVPRDRGRTEAFF
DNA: TGTGCCAGCAGCGTCCCCCGGGACAGGGGGCGAACTGAAGCTTTCTTT

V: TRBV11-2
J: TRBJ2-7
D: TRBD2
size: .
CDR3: CASTSRTSGGADEQYF
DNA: TGTGCCAGCACCTCAAGGACTAGCGGGGGGGCTGACGAGCAGTACTTC

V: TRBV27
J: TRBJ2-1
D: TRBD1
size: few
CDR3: CASSLSRTGASNEQFF
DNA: TGTGCCAGCAGTTTATCTCGGACAGGGGCTTCCAATGAGCAGTTCTTC

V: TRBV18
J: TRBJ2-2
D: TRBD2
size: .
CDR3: CASSPRSGFTGELFF
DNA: TGTGCCAGCTCACCCCGTAGCGGGTTCACCGGGGAGCTGTTTTTT

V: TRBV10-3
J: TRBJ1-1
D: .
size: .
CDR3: CAALEGPTNTEAFF
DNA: TGTGCCGCCCTTGAAGGCCCGACGAACACTGAAGCTTTCTTT

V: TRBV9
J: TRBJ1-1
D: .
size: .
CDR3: CASSVEMNTEAFF
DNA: TGTGCCAGCAGCGTGGAGATGAACACTGAAGCTTTCTTT

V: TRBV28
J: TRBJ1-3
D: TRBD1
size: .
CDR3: CASSRDSSGNTIYF
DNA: TGTGCCAGCAGTCGGGACAGCTCCGGAAACACCATATATTTT

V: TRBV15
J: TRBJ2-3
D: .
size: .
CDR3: CATSRGEGVSADTQYF
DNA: TGTGCCACCAGCAGAGGGGAGGGGGTATCGGCAGATACGCAGTATTTT

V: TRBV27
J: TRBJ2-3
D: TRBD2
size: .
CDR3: CASSTPGLARRSSTDTQYF
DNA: TGTGCCAGCTCTACGCCGGGACTAGCGAGAAGATCTAGCACAGATACGCAGTATTTT

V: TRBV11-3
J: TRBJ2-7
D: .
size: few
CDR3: CASSFGGLGHEQYF
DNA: TGTGCCAGCAGCTTCGGCGGGTTGGGTCACGAGCAGTACTTC

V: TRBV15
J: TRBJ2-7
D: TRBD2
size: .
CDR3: CATSRGLAGVNEQYF
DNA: TGTGCCACCAGCAGAGGACTAGCGGGAGTCAACGAGCAGTACTTC

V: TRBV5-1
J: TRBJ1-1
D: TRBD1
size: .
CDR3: CASRTGQGENTEAFF
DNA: TGCGCCAGCAGAACGGGACAGGGGGAGAACACTGAAGCTTTCTTT

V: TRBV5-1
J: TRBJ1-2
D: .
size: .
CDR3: CASSLATVNYGYTF
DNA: TGCGCCAGCAGCTTGGCTACAGTAAACTATGGCTACACCTTC

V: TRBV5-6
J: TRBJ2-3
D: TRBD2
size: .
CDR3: CASSLGLAGTDTQYF
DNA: TGTGCCAGCAGCTTGGGACTAGCGGGGACAGATACGCAGTATTTT

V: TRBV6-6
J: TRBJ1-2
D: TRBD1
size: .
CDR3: CASSTGAHGYTF
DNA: TGTGCCAGCAGTACAGGGGCCCATGGCTACACCTTC

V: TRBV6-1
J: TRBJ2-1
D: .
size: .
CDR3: CASRVRGGAYNEQFF
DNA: TGTGCCAGCAGGGTTAGGGGGGGGGCCTACAATGAGCAGTTCTTC

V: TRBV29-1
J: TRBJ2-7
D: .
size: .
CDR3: CSVGGTYEQYF
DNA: TGCAGCGTTGGGGGCACCTACGAGCAGTACTTC

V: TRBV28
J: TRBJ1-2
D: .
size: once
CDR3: CASSPPDRNGYTF
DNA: TGTGCCAGCAGTCCCCCCGACAGGAATGGCTACACCTTC

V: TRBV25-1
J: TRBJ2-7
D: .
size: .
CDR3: CATAQGRAYEQYF
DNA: TGTGCCACCGCACAGGGTCGGGCCTACGAGCAGTACTTC

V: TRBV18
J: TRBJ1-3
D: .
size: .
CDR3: CASSTTGSSSGNTIYF
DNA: TGTGCCAGCTCAACCACCGGGTCGAGCTCTGGAAACACCATATATTTT

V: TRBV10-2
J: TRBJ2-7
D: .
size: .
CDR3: CASSESTFGEQYF
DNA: TGCGCCAGCAGTGAGTCCACATTCGGCGAGCAGTACTTC

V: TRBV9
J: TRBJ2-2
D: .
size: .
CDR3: CASSVEGLGTGDLFF
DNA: TGTGCCAGCAGCGTAGAAGGGCTGGGCACCGGGGACCTGTTTTTT

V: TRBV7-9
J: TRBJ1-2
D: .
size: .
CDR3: CASSAGWGGYTF
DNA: TGTGCCAGCAGCGCCGGGTGGGGTGGCTACACCTTC

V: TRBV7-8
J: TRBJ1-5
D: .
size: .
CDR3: CASSLAGTPQGAQHF
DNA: TGTGCCAGCAGCTTAGCCGGGACCCCTCAGGGAGCCCAGCATTTT

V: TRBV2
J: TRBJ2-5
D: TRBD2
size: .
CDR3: CASRTRETQYF
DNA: TGTGCCAGTCGGACTAGAGAGACCCAGTACTTC

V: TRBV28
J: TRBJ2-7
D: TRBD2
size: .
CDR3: CASSPPGGEQYF
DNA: TGTGCCAGCAGCCCCCCGGGGGGCGAGCAGTACTTC

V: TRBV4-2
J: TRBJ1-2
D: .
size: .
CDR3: CASSQETRQANYGYTF
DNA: TGTGCCAGCAGCCAAGAAACGCGGCAGGCTAACTATGGCTACACCTTC